Below, 30 T cell receptor beta chains from the same sample are listed, as sequenced in a study. MiXCR was run by TCRdb on the RT-PCR reads, yielding one entry per CDR3 protein. The table has about 680,000 distinct CDR3 sequences, approximately 15% seen once. Sequences were obtained from memory CD4+ T cells from blood. The source is a female donor in good health, serving as a healthy control.

This clonotype was detected a few times. This chain links TRBV5-5 with TRBJ2-5; maybe TRBD2 (6 bases). CDR1 SGHKS and CDR2 YYEKEE come from the germline V gene (reference sequence). This CDR3 comprises 15 residues. V was shortened by 4 bases and J by 4 bases, with 17 bases between the two germline ends. CDR3 amino acids: CASSHVLSGGETQYF. DNA for the CDR3: TGTGCCAGCAGCCACGTTCTTTCCGGGGGAGAGACCCAGTACTTC.

The chain uses TRBV7-2 and TRBJ2-3; D possibly matches TRBD1 or TRBD2 (5 bases each). V was trimmed by 5 bases and J by 8 bases, leaving 14 bases between them. CDR1 is SGHTA, CDR2 FQGNSA, per germline. The CDR3 contains 13 residues. CDR3 coding DNA: TGTGCCAGCAGCCCTGGGGGTAGGCCTACGCAGTATTTT. Amino acid sequence: CASSPGGRPTQYF.

The chain joins TRBV12-3 or TRBV12-4 to TRBJ2-7, with 9 nucleotides matching TRBD1. The J segment lost 3 bases and the V segment lost 10 bases, leaving 4 bases of the junction unmatched. The CDR3 is made up of 12 amino acids. The CDR3 loop is CATGQGYYEQYF. For the CDR3, the DNA is TGTGCCACGGGACAGGGATACTACGAGCAGTACTTC.

This clonotype appeared many times. The chain employs TRBV12-3 or TRBV12-4 and TRBJ2-2; TRBD1 agrees at 9 bases. The CDR3 covers 15 residues. V was pared by 7 bases and J by 6 bases, with 9 bases of the junction left unmatched. The CDR3 DNA reads TGTGCCAGCACTTGGGGACAGGGCGTCTCCGGGGAGCTGTTTTTT. This codes for CASTWGQGVSGELFF.

This sequence joins TRBV6-1 and TRBJ2-7, with 9 bases lining up with TRBD1. This CDR3 has 14 residues. After removal of 6 bases from V and 3 bases from J, the junction contained 6 bases not matched to a gene. From germline, CDR1 is MNHNS and CDR2 SASEGT. The CDR3 DNA follows: TGTGCCAGCAGGGTACAGGGGGCCCTCTACGAGCAGTACTTC. Its protein product is CASRVQGALYEQYF.

This sequence joins TRBV11-2 and TRBJ2-3, with TRBD1 identical over 8 bases. V gave up 1 base and J gave up 0 bases; unmatched junction bases: 9. Germline values: CDR1 SGHAT, CDR2 FQNNGV. The CDR3 covers 18 residues. CDR3 residues: CASSLGHTRGPSTDTQYF. The CDR3 nucleotides are TGTGCCAGCAGCTTAGGGCACACCAGGGGGCCTAGCACAGATACGCAGTATTTT.

This clonotype was counted at least ten times. The chain uses TRBV7-3 and TRBJ2-5; D possibly uses TRBD1 or TRBD2 (5 bases each). Looked up from germline, CDR1 is SGHTA and CDR2 is FQGTGA. Trimming stripped 5 bases from V and 2 bases from J, with 9 bases between. The CDR3 runs 13 residues. In DNA form, the CDR3 reads TGTGCCAGCAGCACTAGACAGCAAGAGACCCAGTACTTC. This gives the protein CASSTRQQETQYF.

This clonotype was seen a few times. A clone one base away is much larger, so this may be a read error. V usage is TRBV12-3 or TRBV12-4 and J usage is TRBJ1-2; D is perhaps TRBD1 (5 bases). The CDR3 consists of 13 residues. The V and J ends lost 5 bases and 7 bases respectively, with 14 bases between them. This CDR3 reads CASSLPGGSGYTF. The CDR3 DNA is TGTGCCAGCAGTCTTCCGGGGGGTAGTGGCTACACCTTC.

This clonotype was recorded at least ten times. This chain joins TRBV4-1 and TRBJ2-4; the match to TRBD2 covers 8 bases. V lost 1 base to trimming and J lost 8 bases; unmatched junction nucleotides: 16. CDR1 and CDR2 from the germline V gene are MGHRA and YSYEKL. CDR3 length equals 18 residues. DNA of the CDR3: TGCGCCAGCAGCCAAGTCGTGAGCGGGAGAACCTCTAAGGACATTCAGTACTTC. Translating gives CASSQVVSGRTSKDIQYF.

The J gene is TRBJ2-6, the V gene TRBV5-1; unclear D gene. CDR3 length: 16 amino acids. Germline V CDR1 and CDR2: SGHRS, YFSETQ. V lost 0 bases and J lost 0, with 7 bases in between. The CDR3 reads CASSLESGSGANVLTF. The CDR3, as DNA: TGCGCCAGCAGCTTGGAGTCGGGCTCTGGGGCCAACGTCCTGACTTTC.

This clonotype was observed a handful of times. The chain links TRBV19 to TRBJ2-7; 9 nucleotides line up with TRBD1. CDR3 length: 14 residues. V gave up 7 bases and J gave up 6 bases; unmatched junction bases: 10. Germline V gene lookup returns CDR1 LNHDA and CDR2 SQIVND (reference sequence). Here the CDR3 reads CASTPGTGLSEQYF. CDR3 coding DNA: TGTGCCAGTACTCCCGGGACAGGGTTGAGCGAGCAGTACTTC.

The sample holds many counts of this clonotype. The chain is built from TRBV7-9 and TRBJ2-3, with D perhaps TRBD1 or TRBD2 (5 bases each). V was clipped by 2 bases and J by 2 bases, with 14 bases between them. Germline V gives CDR1 SEHNR, CDR2 FQNEAQ (reference sequence). The CDR3 has 16 residues. The CDR3 reads CASSLSVLGVTDTQYF. The CDR3 DNA follows: TGTGCCAGCAGCTTATCAGTTCTGGGGGTCACAGATACGCAGTATTTT.

The V and J genes are TRBV20-1 and TRBJ2-1, with D possibly being TRBD2 (5 bases). Trimming took off 2 bases at V and 6 bases at J, with 17 bases between the two ends. The CDR3 is 15 residues long. In germline, CDR1 is DFQATT, CDR2 SNEGSKA (reference sequence). The CDR3 loop reads CSARNTGSFSNEQFF. DNA for the CDR3: TGCAGTGCTAGAAACACGGGATCCTTTTCCAATGAGCAGTTCTTC.

This clonotype was recorded a few times. This sequence joins TRBV28 and TRBJ2-1; D not resolved. Germline V gene data show CDR1 as MDHEN and CDR2 as SYDVKM. CDR3 length: 17 residues. V shed 5 bases and J shed 0 bases, with 17 bases lying between them. CDR3: CASSTPSALYSYNEQFF. The CDR3 nucleotides are TGTGCCAGCAGTACCCCAAGCGCTTTGTACTCCTACAATGAGCAGTTCTTC.

The rearrangement links TRBV18 to TRBJ2-3; tentatively, D is TRBD2 (7 bases). Germline CDR1 is KGHSH and CDR2 is LQKENI. The CDR3 has 17 amino acids. The V gene lost 3 bases and the J gene lost 2 bases, with 18 bases spanning the gap. The CDR3 region is CASSPNKGGPDTDTQYF. Here the CDR3 DNA reads TGTGCCAGCTCACCTAACAAGGGGGGGCCGGACACAGATACGCAGTATTTT.

The chain joins TRBV10-3 to TRBJ2-1; D gene ambiguous. The V end was cut by 8 bases, the J end by 5 bases, with 10 bases between. Germline V gene data show CDR1 as ENHRY and CDR2 as SYGVKD. The CDR3 consists of 12 residues. In DNA form, the CDR3 reads TGTGCCATCGAGGCGGCGGACAATGAGCAGTTCTTC. The encoded protein is CAIEAADNEQFF.

This clonotype came up a few times. V gene TRBV11-2 combines with J gene TRBJ2-1; a possible D gene is TRBD2 (7 bases). The CDR3 has 14 amino acids. Trimming removed 7 bases from V and 8 bases from J, with 18 bases in between. The germline CDR1 and CDR2 sequences are SGHAT and FQNNGV. CDR3 sequence: CASMPAGEGDEQFF. The CDR3 DNA is TGTGCCAGCATGCCCGCCGGGGAGGGGGATGAGCAGTTCTTC. The entire variable domain, with the rest obtained from reference TRBV11-2 and TRBJ2-1, is as follows: EAGVAQSPRYKIIEKRQSVAFWCNPISGHATLYWYQQILGQGPKLLIQFQNNGVVDDSQLPKDRFSAERLKGVDSTLKIQPAKLEDSAVYLCASMPAGEGDEQFFGPGTRLTVL.

This clonotype has just a few counts. This chain connects TRBV15 to TRBJ2-7; 7 bases are shared with TRBD2. The CDR3 length is 15 residues. The ends lost 1 base at V and 0 bases at J; junction bases unmatched: 3. CDR1 and CDR2 from the germline V gene are LNHNV and YYDKDF (reference sequence). The CDR3 region is CATSRVGGSSYEQYF. In DNA form, the CDR3 reads TGTGCCACCAGCAGAGTAGGCGGGAGCTCCTACGAGCAGTACTTC.

This clonotype was seen a few times. The chain employs TRBV3-1 and TRBJ2-2; possibly TRBD1 or TRBD2 for D (5 bases each). The CDR3 runs to 15 residues. Trimming took off 4 bases at V and 4 bases at J, with 13 bases between the two ends. The V gene's germline CDR1 is LGHDT and CDR2 YNNKEL (reference sequence). In nucleotides, the CDR3 is TGTGCCAGCAGCCGCATCGAGGGGCCCACCGGGGAGCTGTTTTTT. Translating it yields CASSRIEGPTGELFF.

The CDR3 nucleotides are TGTGCCAGCAGTTTAGGCCTTTCTCTGTATTTT. Encoded protein: CASSLGLSLYF. V gene TRBV12-3 or TRBV12-4 combines with J gene TRBJ2-3; D uncertain. The length of the CDR3 is 11 residues. Trimming took off 1 base at V and 14 bases at J, with 10 bases between the two ends.

This clonotype was recorded many times. This rearrangement joins TRBV4-3 to TRBJ2-7, with D uncertain. Germline V gene lookup returns CDR1 LGHNA and CDR2 YSLEER. This CDR3 region has 15 residues. The V end lost 1 base, the J end lost 0 bases, and 10 bases lay between the germline ends. CDR3 region: CASSQALLFSYEQYF. The CDR3 bases are TGCGCCAGCAGCCAAGCCCTCCTCTTCTCCTACGAGCAGTACTTC.

This clonotype was detected a few times. The chain employs TRBV3-1 and TRBJ2-7; 10 nucleotides match TRBD2. This CDR3 has 17 amino acids. With V trimmed by 0 bases and J by 4 bases, 9 bases remained unmatched. The germline gives CDR1 LGHDT, CDR2 YNNKEL (reference sequence). The CDR3, as DNA: TGTGCCAGCAGCCAAGATTACAGCGGGAGGGCCCGGTACGAGCAGTACTTC. Protein: CASSQDYSGRARYEQYF.

This clonotype has more than one count but fewer than ten. The V call is TRBV6-6, the J call TRBJ2-7; D might be TRBD2 (6 bases). The CDR3 has 15 residues. From germline, CDR1 is MNHNY and CDR2 SVGAGI (reference sequence). The V end was cut by 2 bases, the J end by 0 bases, with 11 bases between. CDR3 amino acids: CASSYRSGVSYEQYF. For the CDR3, the DNA is TGTGCCAGCAGTTACCGATCGGGGGTCTCCTACGAGCAGTACTTC.

This clonotype has only a few counts. This rearrangement joins TRBV6-2 or TRBV6-3 to TRBJ2-1; D remains ambiguous. V lost 7 bases and J lost 2, with 15 bases in between. The CDR3 totals 15 residues. The germline gives CDR1 MNHEY, CDR2 SVGEGT. The CDR3 bases are TGTGCCAGCACCTCCCCCCTGGGGACCTACAATGAGCAGTTCTTC. This codes for CASTSPLGTYNEQFF.

This clonotype was observed at least ten times. The CDR3 loop is CSVEGSAQGSWETQYF. DNA of the CDR3: TGCAGCGTTGAGGGCTCCGCGCAGGGGTCGTGGGAGACCCAGTACTTC. The chain links TRBV29-1 to TRBJ2-5, with D perhaps TRBD1 (6 bases). The CDR3 is 16 residues long. Trimming shortened V by 3 bases and J by 5 bases, and 22 bases separated the two germline ends. CDR1 and CDR2 (germline): SQVTM, ANQGSEA.

The table lists this clonotype with a few counts. The chain combines TRBV20-1 with TRBJ1-5; 7 bases are a match to TRBD1. Germline assignment: CDR1 DFQATT and CDR2 SNEGSKA (reference sequence). This CDR3 is 16 amino acids long. V lost 0 bases to trimming and J lost 2 bases; unmatched junction nucleotides: 7. CDR3 protein: CSARDTRQGRNQPQHF. CDR3 bases: TGCAGTGCTAGAGATACTCGACAGGGCCGCAATCAGCCCCAGCATTTT.

The chain combines TRBV29-1 with TRBJ2-1; 8 nucleotides agree with TRBD2. CDR1 and CDR2 (germline): SQVTM, ANQGSEA. This CDR3 region has 17 residues. V trimming: 6 bases; J trimming: 5 bases; junction bases outside the gene matches: 18. The DNA of the CDR3 is TGCAGCGTGGTAGGGGGACTAGTTCGGTTGAGGGACAATGAGCAGTTCTTC. This gives the protein CSVVGGLVRLRDNEQFF.

The chain carries TRBV3-1 and TRBJ1-3; 11 bases agree with TRBD1. Looked up from germline, CDR1 is LGHDT and CDR2 is YNNKEL (reference sequence). The ends lost 3 bases at V and 3 bases at J; junction bases unmatched: 7. This CDR3 has 17 residues. The CDR3 loop is CASSHLGQGASGNTIYF. CDR3 in DNA: TGTGCCAGCAGCCACCTCGGACAGGGGGCAAGTGGAAACACCATATATTTT.

There are many counts of this clonotype. At one of its ends the junction is not consistent with the germline gene, which may arise from a read error. The V call is TRBV7-2, the J call TRBJ2-7, with 8 bases fitting TRBD2. The germline V gene has CDR1 SGHTA and CDR2 FQGNSA. This CDR3 is built from 13 residues. The CDR3 bases are TGTGCCAGCAGCACCTACGCCGGGACTAGTTATCACTTC. It translates to CASSTYAGTSYHF.

This clonotype was observed many times. J is TRBJ2-5 and V is TRBV27, with D possibly matching TRBD1 (5 bases). This CDR3 is built from 15 residues. Trimming removed 5 bases at V and 5 bases at J, with 18 bases between. Germline CDR1 reads MNHEY; CDR2 reads SMNVEV (reference sequence). The CDR3 DNA is TGTGCCAGCAGTCCCAGGACAAACGTGGGGGAGACCCAGTACTTC. The encoded protein is CASSPRTNVGETQYF.